The 9 T cell receptor beta chains presented below share a single source sample, sequenced in a study of cytomegalovirus exposure and HLA in healthy donors. Primers included in the PCR were 60 Vbeta and 13 Jbeta primers. Data came from immunoSEQ multiplex PCR; TCRdb stores just in-frame clones and leaves some out. There are approximately 110,000 clones in the sample; approximately 78% occur only once, and approximately 23% lies in the top ten. The sequenced sample consisted of PBMCs. Receptor source: a man younger than 40 in good health and CMV-seropositive.

The chain employs TRBV13 and TRBJ2-7; the match to TRBD2 covers 11 bases. The CDR3 runs to 15 residues. The ends lost 5 bases at V and 5 bases at J; junction bases unmatched: 8. CDR1 PRHDT and CDR2 FYEKMQ come from the germline V gene (reference sequence). The chain's CDR3 is CASSAGTSGAHEQYV. The CDR3 coding sequence is TGTGCCAGCAGCGCCGGGACTAGCGGAGCCCACGAGCAGTACGTC.

The chain couples TRBV5-6 to TRBJ2-3; 11 bases match TRBD2. This CDR3 spans 16 amino acids. V lost 3 bases, J lost 6 bases, and 9 bases stayed unmatched. Germline V gives CDR1 SGHDT, CDR2 YYEEEE. CDR3 DNA: TGTGCCAGCAGCTCGCCTTTAGCGGGGGGGCATGATACGCAGTATTTT. Protein product: CASSSPLAGGHDTQYF. The full variable domain, in which reference TRBV5-6 and TRBJ2-3 provide the parts outside the CDR3, is DAGVTQSPTHLIKTRGQQVTLRCSPKSGHDTVSWYQQALGQGPQFIFQYYEEEERQRGNFPDRFSGHQFPNYSSELNVNALLLGDSALYLCASSSPLAGGHDTQYFGPGTRLTVL.

The rearrangement links TRBV7-2 to TRBJ2-2; 12 bases map to TRBD1. Germline CDR1 reads SGHTA; CDR2 reads FQGNSA. The CDR3 covers 15 residues. Trimming cost V 4 bases and J 6 bases; bases outside gene matches: 3. CDR3 amino acids: CASSWDRGRAGELFF. In DNA form, the CDR3 reads TGTGCCAGCAGCTGGGACAGGGGGCGCGCCGGGGAGCTGTTTTTT. The variable domain in full, completed from reference TRBV7-2 and TRBJ2-2, reads GAGVSQSPSNKVTEKGKDVELRCDPISGHTALYWYRQSLGQGLEFLIYFQGNSAPDKSGLPSDRFSAERTGGSVSTLTIQRTQQEDSAVYLCASSWDRGRAGELFFGEGSRLTVL.

The chain employs TRBV2 and TRBJ1-5; 7 bases are a match to TRBD1. V shed 6 bases, J shed 3 bases, and the junction held 5 bases outside the gene matches. The CDR3 is 14 amino acids. Germline V lookup: CDR1 SNHLY, CDR2 FYNNEI. The CDR3 is CASSAGTVNQPQHF. CDR3 in DNA: TGTGCCAGCAGCGCCGGGACAGTCAATCAGCCCCAGCATTTT.

This clone occurred once. V usage is TRBV5-4 and J usage is TRBJ2-6; D gene ambiguous. Per the germline V gene, CDR1 is SGHNT and CDR2 is YYREEE (reference sequence). Deletions cut 1 base from V and 2 bases from J, with 4 bases between. The CDR3 consists of 14 residues. CDR3 sequence reads: CASSLTAGANVLTF. The CDR3 nucleotides read TGTGCCAGCAGCTTGACGGCTGGGGCCAACGTCCTGACTTTC.

This chain uses TRBV11-2 with TRBJ1-1, with D unclear. The CDR3 loop spans 15 amino acids. Trimming stripped 4 bases from V and 4 bases from J, with 16 bases between. Per germline, CDR1 SGHAT and CDR2 FQNNGV. The CDR3 spells CASSSSPGPLTEAFF. Written as DNA, the CDR3 is TGTGCCAGCAGCTCTAGCCCAGGACCCCTCACTGAAGCTTTCTTT.

The rearrangement links TRBV27 to TRBJ2-1; 7 nucleotides agree with TRBD2. V gave up 1 base and J gave up 0 bases; unmatched junction bases: 9. CDR1 is MNHEY and CDR2 is SMNVEV in the germline V gene (reference sequence). The CDR3 is 18 amino acids. CDR3 protein: CASSLFWSGTSSYNEQFF. The DNA of the CDR3 is TGTGCCAGCAGTTTATTTTGGAGCGGGACGAGCTCCTACAATGAGCAGTTCTTC.

The chain is built from TRBV30 and TRBJ1-5; 8 bases are a match to TRBD1. J lost 3 bases, V lost 2 bases, and 9 bases had no gene match. Germline V lookup: CDR1 GTSNPN, CDR2 SVGIG (reference sequence). The CDR3 is 16 residues long. The CDR3 bases are TGTGCCTGGAGTCATTCTGGGACAGGCATCAATCAGCCCCAGCATTTT. Encoded protein: CAWSHSGTGINQPQHF.

The chain employs TRBV5-4 and TRBJ2-3, with TRBD1 matching 8 bases. V shed 7 bases, J shed 1 base, and the junction held 8 bases outside the gene matches. This CDR3 has 15 amino acids. Per the germline V gene, CDR1 is SGHNT and CDR2 is YYREEE (reference sequence). The CDR3 DNA reads TGTGCCAGCTTCCTCCTGGGACAGGGCACAGATACGCAGTATTTT. It codes for CASFLLGQGTDTQYF.